This T cell receptor (beta chain) was sequenced during a study of cytomegalovirus exposure and HLA in healthy donors. Study-level points and caveats: Overall, around 160 TCR beta chains were annotated as cytomegalovirus-associated. Analyzed later, association rates of TCRs varied across HLA loci, with DRB1 most and HLA-C fewest.

Per the germline V gene, CDR1 is SGHTA and CDR2 is FQGNSA. The CDR3 is 16 amino acids. Trimming took 3 bases from V and 5 from J, leaving 16 bases between them. A remark on this clone: Its antigen remains unknown.

PCR involved 60 Vbeta and 13 Jbeta primers. The protocol was immunoSEQ multiplex PCR, while the TCRdb copy is restricted to in-frame clones and leaves out a portion. The table has roughly 99,000 clones, around 74% seen once. The receptor comes from a male donor in good health and CMV-seronegative. The rearrangement uses TRBV7-2 and TRBJ2-2; TRBD1 might be the D (5 bases). The specimen was PBMCs. The CDR3 spells CASSFFSQGWTGELFF. CDR3 nucleotides: TGTGCCAGCAGCTTTTTTTCCCAGGGTTGGACCGGGGAGCTGTTTTTT.